This T cell receptor (beta chain) was found in a study of early T cells in non-severe SARS-CoV-2 infection. Findings of the study overall: Private and CD4 specificities were missed by VDJdb matching, which favored anti-spike CD8 responses.

Researchers tagged individual cDNA molecules with unique molecular identifiers. TCRdb used MiXCR to reprocess the 5' RACE reads, holding one entry per CDR3 protein. The sample comprises 85,000 to 90,000 distinct CDR3 sequences, about 15% of which are singletons, and around 0.5% rests with the top ten. On this clonotype itself: Antigen: not known.

V shed 2 bases, J shed 0 bases, and the junction held 3 bases outside the gene matches. This CDR3 spans 17 amino acids. Per germline, CDR1 SGHDT and CDR2 YYEEEE. The sample taken for sequencing was whole blood. The sequence was collected from an adult who was a healthcare worker with PCR-confirmed SARS-CoV-2 infection or an uninfected control (not recorded which). This chain links TRBV5-6 with TRBJ1-6; 9 bases are a match to TRBD1. CDR3 in DNA: TGTGCCAGCAGCTTAGGGACAGGGAGCTCCTATAATTCACCCCTCCACTTT. Translation gives CASSLGTGSSYNSPLHF. The variable domain in full, with the rest retrieved from reference TRBV5-6 and TRBJ1-6, is DAGVTQSPTHLIKTRGQQVTLRCSPKSGHDTVSWYQQALGQGPQFIFQYYEEEERQRGNFPDRFSGHQFPNYSSELNVNALLLGDSALYLCASSLGTGSSYNSPLHFGNGTRLTVT.